Described below is a single T cell receptor beta chain sequence and its context. The V gene's germline CDR1 is SGHNT and CDR2 YYREEE (reference sequence). V was trimmed by 3 bases and J by 4 bases, leaving 10 bases between them. This CDR3 is 13 amino acids long. The source of the sample is a study of cytomegalovirus exposure and HLA in healthy donors. PCR was performed using 60 Vbeta and 13 Jbeta primers. Sequencing used immunoSEQ multiplex PCR; TCRdb keeps in-frame clones, though not all of them. Seen here are 150,000 to 180,000 clones, more than 75% observed once, and the top ten hold 13%. This receptor was taken from a man aged 25-40 years in good health and CMV-seropositive. Sequenced input: PBMCs. J is TRBJ1-2 and V is TRBV5-4; D unclear. Here the CDR3 DNA reads TGTGCCAGCAGCTCTGACGGAGTCTATGGCTACACCTTC. It translates to CASSSDGVYGYTF.